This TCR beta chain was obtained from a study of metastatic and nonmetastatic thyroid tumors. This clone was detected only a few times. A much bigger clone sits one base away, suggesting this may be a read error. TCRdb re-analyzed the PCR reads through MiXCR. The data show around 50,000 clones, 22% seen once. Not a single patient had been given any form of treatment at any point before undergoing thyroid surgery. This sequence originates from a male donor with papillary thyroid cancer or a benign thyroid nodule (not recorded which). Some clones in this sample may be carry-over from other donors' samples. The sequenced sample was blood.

The CDR3 bases are TGTGCCAGCAGTACCACCAGTGACGGGGAGCTGTTTTTT. This translates into CASSTTSDGELFF. This chain links TRBV6-4 with TRBJ2-2; the D is unclear. CDR1 and CDR2 (germline): MRHNA, SNTAGT. There are 13 residues in the CDR3. The V end was cut by 5 bases, the J end by 7 bases, with 11 bases between.